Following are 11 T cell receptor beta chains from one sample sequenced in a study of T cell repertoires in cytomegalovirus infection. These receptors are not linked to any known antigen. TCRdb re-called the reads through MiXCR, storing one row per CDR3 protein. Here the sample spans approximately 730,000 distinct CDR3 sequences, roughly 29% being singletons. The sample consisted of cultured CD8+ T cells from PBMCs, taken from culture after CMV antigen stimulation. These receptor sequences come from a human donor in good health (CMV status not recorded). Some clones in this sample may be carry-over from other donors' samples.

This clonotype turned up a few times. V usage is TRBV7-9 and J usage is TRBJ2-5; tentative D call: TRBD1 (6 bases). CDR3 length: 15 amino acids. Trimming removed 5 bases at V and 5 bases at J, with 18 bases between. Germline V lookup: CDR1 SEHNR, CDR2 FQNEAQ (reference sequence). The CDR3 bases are TGTGCCAGCAGCACGGGACACCAAGGCCGGGAGACCCAGTACTTC. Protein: CASSTGHQGRETQYF.

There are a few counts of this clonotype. The CDR3 loop is CASSSSGIERNEQFF. Here the CDR3 DNA reads TGCGCCAGCAGTTCGTCAGGGATTGAACGGAATGAGCAGTTCTTC. The chain recombines TRBV5-1 with TRBJ2-1, with D maybe TRBD1 (5 bases). CDR1 SGHRS and CDR2 YFSETQ come from the germline V gene. V was trimmed by 5 bases and J by 7 bases, leaving 19 bases between them. The CDR3 covers 15 residues. Full variable domain (outside the CDR3, taken from reference TRBV5-1 and TRBJ2-1): KAGVTQTPRYLIKTRGQQVTLSCSPISGHRSVSWYQQTPGQGLQFLFEYFSETQRNKGNFPGRFSGRQFSNSRSEMNVSTLELGDSALYLCASSSSGIERNEQFFGPGTRLTVL.

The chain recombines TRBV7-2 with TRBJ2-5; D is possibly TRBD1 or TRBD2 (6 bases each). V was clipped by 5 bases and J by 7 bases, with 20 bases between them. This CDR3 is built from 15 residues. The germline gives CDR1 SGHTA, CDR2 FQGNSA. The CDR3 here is CASSPIWGAEGTQYF. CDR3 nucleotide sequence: TGTGCCAGCAGCCCTATTTGGGGGGCGGAGGGGACCCAGTACTTC.

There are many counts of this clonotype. The CDR3 loop reads CASSYSPGQLDHPNYGYTF. The CDR3 DNA reads TGTGCCAGCAGTTACTCGCCGGGACAGTTGGACCACCCTAACTATGGCTACACCTTC. The gene calls are TRBV6-5 and TRBJ1-2; TRBD1 aligns across 7 bases. The CDR3 covers 19 residues. Looked up from germline, CDR1 is MNHEY and CDR2 is SVGAGI. After removal of 0 bases from V and 0 bases from J, the junction contained 13 bases not matched to a gene.

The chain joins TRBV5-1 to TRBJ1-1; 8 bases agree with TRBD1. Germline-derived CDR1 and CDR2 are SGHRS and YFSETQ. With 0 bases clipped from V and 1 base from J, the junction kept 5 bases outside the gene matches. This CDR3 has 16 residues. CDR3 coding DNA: TGCGCCAGCAGCTTGGGGCAGGGGGCTTGGAACACTGAAGCTTTCTTT. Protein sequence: CASSLGQGAWNTEAFF.

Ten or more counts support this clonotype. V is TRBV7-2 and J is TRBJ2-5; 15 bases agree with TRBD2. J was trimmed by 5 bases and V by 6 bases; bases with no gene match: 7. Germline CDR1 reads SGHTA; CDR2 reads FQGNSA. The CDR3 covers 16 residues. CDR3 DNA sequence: TGTGCCAGCAGTAAGGGACTAGCGGGGGGTTGGGAGACCCAGTACTTC. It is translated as CASSKGLAGGWETQYF.

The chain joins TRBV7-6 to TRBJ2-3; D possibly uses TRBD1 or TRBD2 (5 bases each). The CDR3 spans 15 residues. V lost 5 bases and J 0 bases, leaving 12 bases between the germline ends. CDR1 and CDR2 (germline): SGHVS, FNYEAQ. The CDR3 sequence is CASSPRDGSTDTQYF. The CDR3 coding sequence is TGTGCCAGCAGCCCCCGGGACGGTAGCACAGATACGCAGTATTTT.

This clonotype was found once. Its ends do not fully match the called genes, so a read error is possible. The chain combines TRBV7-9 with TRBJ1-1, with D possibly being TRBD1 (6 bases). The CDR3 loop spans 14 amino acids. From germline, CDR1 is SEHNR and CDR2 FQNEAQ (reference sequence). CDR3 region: CAGSFTDFTGEAFF. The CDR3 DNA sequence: TGTGCCGGCAGCTTCACAGACTTTACAGGGGAAGCTTTCTTT.

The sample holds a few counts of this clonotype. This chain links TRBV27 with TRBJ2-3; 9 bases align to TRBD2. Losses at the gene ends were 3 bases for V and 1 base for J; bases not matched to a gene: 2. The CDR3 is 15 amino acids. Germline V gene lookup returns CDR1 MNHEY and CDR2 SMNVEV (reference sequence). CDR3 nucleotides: TGTGCCAGCAGTTTCAAGCGGGGGGGCACAGATACGCAGTATTTT. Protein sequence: CASSFKRGGTDTQYF.

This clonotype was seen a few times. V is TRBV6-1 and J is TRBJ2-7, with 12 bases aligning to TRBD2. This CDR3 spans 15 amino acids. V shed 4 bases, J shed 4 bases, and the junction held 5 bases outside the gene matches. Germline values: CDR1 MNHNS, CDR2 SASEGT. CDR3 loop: CASSAPGLAGYEQYF. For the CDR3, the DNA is TGTGCCAGCAGTGCGCCGGGACTAGCGGGTTACGAGCAGTACTTC.

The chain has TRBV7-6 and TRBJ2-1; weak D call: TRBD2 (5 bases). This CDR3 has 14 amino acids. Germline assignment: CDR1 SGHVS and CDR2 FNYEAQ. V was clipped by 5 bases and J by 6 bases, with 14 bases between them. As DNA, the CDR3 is TGTGCCAGCAGCCTCCGGACTCACCCCAATGAGCAGTTCTTC. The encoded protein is CASSLRTHPNEQFF.